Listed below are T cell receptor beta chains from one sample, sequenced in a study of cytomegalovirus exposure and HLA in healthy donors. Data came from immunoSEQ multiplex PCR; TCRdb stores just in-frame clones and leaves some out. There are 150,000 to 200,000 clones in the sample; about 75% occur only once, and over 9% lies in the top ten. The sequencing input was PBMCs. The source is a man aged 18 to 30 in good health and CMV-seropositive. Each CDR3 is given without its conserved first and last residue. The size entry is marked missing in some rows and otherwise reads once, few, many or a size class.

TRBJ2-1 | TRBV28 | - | AITGTGIVNEQF
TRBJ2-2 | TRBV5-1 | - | ASSPRLAGAGELF
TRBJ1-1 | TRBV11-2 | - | ASSRGTVTEAF
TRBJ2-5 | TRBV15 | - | ATSRGRTSGRFGETQY
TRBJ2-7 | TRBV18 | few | ASSPGGASYHEQY
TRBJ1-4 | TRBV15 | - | ATSFGGDNEKLF
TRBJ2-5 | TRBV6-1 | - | ASSEFFSGRQETQY
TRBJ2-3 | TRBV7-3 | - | ASSLRSSRGTDTQY
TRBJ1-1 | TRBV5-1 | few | ASSQGQGGPEAF
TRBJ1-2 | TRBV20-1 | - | SAKYQNGYT
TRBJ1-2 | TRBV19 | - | ASSMGTGASYGYT
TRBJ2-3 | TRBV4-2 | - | ASSQDGGADTQY
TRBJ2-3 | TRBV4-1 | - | ASSDFIGFPASTDTQY
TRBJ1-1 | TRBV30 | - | AWNLEGTGRGGAF
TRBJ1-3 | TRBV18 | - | ASSPLGAAGNTIY
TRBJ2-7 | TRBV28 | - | ASSLLEREQY
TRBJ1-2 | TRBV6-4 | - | ASSESGFGNGYT
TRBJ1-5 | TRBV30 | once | AWSKTGVSNQPQH
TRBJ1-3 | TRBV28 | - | ASSFSPLSSGNTIY
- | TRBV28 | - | ASNNPGPYEQY
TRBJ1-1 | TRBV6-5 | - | ASSYSRGRAGEAF
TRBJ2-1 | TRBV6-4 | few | ASSVTTTDYNEQF
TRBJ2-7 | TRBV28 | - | ASFSLSSYEQY
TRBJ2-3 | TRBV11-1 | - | ASSLGQINTDTQY
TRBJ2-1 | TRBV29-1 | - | SVDRGYNEQF
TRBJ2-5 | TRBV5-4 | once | ASSFGTGDETQY
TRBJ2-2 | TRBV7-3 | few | ASSRTEYTGELF
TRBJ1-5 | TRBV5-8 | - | ASSLYTQTGSRQPQH
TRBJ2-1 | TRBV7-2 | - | ASSFQTSALYNEQF
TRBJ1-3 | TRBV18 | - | ASSPPGGRTGNTIY
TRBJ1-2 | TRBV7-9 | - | ASNILVSGASNYGYT
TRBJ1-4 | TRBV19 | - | ASSIQGGILNEKLF
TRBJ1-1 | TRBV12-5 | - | ASGQGSTTEAF
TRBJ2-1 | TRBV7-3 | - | ASSLLAGDYNEQF
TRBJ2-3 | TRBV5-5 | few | ASSNQGGGDTQY
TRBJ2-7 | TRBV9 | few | ASSEGQGYEQY
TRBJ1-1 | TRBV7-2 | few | ASSPSGVRNTEAF
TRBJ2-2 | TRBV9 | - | ASSYFGGTGELF
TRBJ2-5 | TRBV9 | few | ASSVGQQETQY
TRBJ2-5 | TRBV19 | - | ASSILPRAGGGETQY
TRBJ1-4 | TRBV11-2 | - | ASSSTTKRLF